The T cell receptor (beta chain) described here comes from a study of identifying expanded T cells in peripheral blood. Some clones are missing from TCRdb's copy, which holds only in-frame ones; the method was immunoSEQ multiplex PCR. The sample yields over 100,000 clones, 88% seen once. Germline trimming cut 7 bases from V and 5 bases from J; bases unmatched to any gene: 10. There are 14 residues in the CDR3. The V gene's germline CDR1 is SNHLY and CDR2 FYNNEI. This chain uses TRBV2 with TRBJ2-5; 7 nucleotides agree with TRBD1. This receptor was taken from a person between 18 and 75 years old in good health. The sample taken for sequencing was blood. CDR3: CASNPRGISETQYF. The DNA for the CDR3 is TGTGCCAGCAACCCCAGGGGGATATCGGAGACCCAGTACTTC.